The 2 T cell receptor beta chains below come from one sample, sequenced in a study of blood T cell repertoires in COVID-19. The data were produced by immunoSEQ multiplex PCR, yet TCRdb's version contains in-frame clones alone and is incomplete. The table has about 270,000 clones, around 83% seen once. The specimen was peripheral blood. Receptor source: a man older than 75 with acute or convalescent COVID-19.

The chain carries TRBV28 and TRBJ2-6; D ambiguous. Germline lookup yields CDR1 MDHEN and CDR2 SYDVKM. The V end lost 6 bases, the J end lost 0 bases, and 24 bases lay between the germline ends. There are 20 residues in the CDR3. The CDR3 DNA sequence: TGTGCCAGCAGATCTCGTCGGCTGAGCAGGTCCCCCTCTGGGGCCAACGTCCTGACTTTC. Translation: CASRSRRLSRSPSGANVLTF.

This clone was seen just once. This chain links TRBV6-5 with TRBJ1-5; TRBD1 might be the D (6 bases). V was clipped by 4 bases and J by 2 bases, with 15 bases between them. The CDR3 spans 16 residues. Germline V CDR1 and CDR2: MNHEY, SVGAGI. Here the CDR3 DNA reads TGTGCCAGCAGTTCTCAGGGGAATCGGGGCAATCAGCCCCAGCATTTT. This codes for CASSSQGNRGNQPQHF.